The TCR beta chain under discussion was sequenced for a study of cytomegalovirus exposure and HLA in healthy donors. Study outcomes and limitations: Many donors carried some public TCRs, although rarity characterized most TCR sequences. A further, later analysis showed that HLA-associated TCR beta chains (compared with equally common others) were more clonally expanded.

The CDR3 has 18 residues. From germline, CDR1 is SEHNR and CDR2 FQNEAQ (reference sequence). 60 Vbeta and 13 Jbeta primers were used in PCR. Using immunoSEQ multiplex PCR, the repertoire was profiled, and TCRdb retains in-frame clones only, with some absent. The sample consists of fewer than 200,000 clones, roughly 84% of them appearing once. Of note for this clone: The antigen remains undetermined. At one end, the junction sequence differs from germline, possibly due to a read error.

Sample: PBMCs. This receptor was taken from a man aged 30 to 39 in good health and CMV-seropositive. The rearrangement joins TRBV7-9 to TRBJ1-4; possible D gene TRBD1, 5 bases. The CDR3 sequence is CSSSLERATERGYEKLFF. CDR3 DNA: TGTTCCAGCAGCTTAGAACGAGCGACAGAACGGGGGTATGAAAAACTGTTTTTT. The whole variable domain, remainder taken from reference TRBV7-9 and TRBJ1-4, is DTGVSQNPRHKITKRGQNVTFRCDPISEHNRLYWYRQTLGQGPEFLTYFQNEAQLEKSRLLSDRFSAERPKGSFSTLEIQRTEQGDSAMYLCSSSLERATERGYEKLFFGSGTQLSVL.